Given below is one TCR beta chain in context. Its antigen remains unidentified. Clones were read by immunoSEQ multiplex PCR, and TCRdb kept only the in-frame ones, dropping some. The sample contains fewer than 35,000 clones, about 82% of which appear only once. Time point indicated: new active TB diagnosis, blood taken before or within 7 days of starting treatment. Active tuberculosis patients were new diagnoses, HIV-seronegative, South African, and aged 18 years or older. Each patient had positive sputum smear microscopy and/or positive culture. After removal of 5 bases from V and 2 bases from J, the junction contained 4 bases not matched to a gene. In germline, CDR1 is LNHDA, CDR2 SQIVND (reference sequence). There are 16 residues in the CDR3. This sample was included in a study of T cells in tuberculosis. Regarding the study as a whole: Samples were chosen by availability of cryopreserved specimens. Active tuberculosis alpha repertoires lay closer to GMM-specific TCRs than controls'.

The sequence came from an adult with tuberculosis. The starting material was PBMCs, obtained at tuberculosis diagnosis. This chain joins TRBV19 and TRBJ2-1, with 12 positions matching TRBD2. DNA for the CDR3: TGTGCCAGTAGTCCACCTAGCGGGAGGGCCTACAATGAGCAGTTCTTC. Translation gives CASSPPSGRAYNEQFF.